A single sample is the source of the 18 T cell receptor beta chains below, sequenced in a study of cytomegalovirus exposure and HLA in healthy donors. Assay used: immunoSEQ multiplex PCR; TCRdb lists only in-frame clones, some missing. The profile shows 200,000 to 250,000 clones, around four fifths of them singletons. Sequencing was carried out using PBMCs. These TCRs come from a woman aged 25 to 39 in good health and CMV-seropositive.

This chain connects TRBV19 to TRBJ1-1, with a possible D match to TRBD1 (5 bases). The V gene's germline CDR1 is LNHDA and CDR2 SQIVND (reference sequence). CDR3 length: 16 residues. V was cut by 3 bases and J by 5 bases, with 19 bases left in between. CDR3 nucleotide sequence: TGTGCCAGTAGTATGTTAGGGGCCGGGCGGGGGACTGAAGCTTTCTTT. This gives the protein CASSMLGAGRGTEAFF.

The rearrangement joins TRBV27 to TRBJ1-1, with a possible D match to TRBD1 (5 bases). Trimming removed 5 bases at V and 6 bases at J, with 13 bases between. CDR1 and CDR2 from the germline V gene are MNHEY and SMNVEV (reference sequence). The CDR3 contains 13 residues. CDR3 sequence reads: CASSPRTGPEAFF. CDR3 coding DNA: TGTGCCAGCAGTCCTCGGACGGGACCTGAAGCTTTCTTT.

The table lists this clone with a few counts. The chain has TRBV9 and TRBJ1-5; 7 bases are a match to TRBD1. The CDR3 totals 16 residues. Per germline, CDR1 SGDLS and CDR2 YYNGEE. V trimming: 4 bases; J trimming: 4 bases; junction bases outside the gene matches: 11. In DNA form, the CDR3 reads TGTGCCAGCAGCACCCCCCGACAGGGAGTTAATCAGCCCCAGCATTTT. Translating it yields CASSTPRQGVNQPQHF.

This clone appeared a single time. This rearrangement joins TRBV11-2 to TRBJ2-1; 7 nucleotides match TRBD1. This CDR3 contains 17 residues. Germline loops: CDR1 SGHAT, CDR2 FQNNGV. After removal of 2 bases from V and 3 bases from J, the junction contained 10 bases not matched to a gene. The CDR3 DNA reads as TGTGCCAGCAGCTTACTCCTCACAGGGGATTTCTACAATGAGCAGTTCTTC. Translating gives CASSLLLTGDFYNEQFF.

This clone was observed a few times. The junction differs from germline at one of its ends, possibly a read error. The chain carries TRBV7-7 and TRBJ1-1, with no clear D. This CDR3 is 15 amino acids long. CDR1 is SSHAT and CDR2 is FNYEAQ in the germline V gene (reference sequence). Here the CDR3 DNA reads TGTGCTAGCAGCTTAATTAATGGCGGGAACACTGAAGCTTTCTTT. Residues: CASSLINGGNTEAFF. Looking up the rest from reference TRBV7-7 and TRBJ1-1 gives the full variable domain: GAGVSQSPRYKVTKRGQDVTLRCDPISSHATLYWYQQALGQGPEFLTYFNYEAQPDKSGLPSDRFSAERPEGSISTLTIQRTEQRDSAMYRCASSLINGGNTEAFFGQGTRLTVV.

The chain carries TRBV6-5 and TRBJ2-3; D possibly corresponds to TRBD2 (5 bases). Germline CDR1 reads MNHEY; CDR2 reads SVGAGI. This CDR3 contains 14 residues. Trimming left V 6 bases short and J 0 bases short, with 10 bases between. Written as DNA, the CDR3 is TGTGCCAGCAGCACACGGACTAGCACAGATACGCAGTATTTT. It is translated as CASSTRTSTDTQYF.

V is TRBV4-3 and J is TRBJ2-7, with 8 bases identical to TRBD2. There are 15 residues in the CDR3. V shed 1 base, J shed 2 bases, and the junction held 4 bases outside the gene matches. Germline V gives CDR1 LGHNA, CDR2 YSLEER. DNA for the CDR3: TGCGCCAGCAGCCAAGTGATAGCGGGACCCTACGAGCAGTACTTC. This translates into CASSQVIAGPYEQYF.

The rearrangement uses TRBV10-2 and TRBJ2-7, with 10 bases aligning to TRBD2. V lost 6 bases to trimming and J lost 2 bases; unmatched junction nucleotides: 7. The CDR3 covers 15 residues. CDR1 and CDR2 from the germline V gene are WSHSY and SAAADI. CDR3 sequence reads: CASRRRTSGTYEQYF. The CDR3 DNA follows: TGCGCCAGCAGGAGGAGGACTAGCGGTACCTACGAGCAGTACTTC.

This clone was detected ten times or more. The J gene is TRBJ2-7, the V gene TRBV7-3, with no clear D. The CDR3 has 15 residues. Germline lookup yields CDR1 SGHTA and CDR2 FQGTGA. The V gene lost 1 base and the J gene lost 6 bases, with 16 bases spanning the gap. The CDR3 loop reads CASSLNPGKGSEQYF. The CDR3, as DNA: TGTGCCAGCAGCTTAAATCCGGGCAAGGGCAGCGAGCAGTACTTC.

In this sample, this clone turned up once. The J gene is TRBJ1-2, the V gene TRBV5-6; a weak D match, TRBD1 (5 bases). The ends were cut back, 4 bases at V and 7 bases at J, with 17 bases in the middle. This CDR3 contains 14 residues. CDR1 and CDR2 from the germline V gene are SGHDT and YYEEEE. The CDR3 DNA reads TGTGCCAGCAGCCGGACATTCGGCGCTTCTGGCTACACCTTC. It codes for CASSRTFGASGYTF. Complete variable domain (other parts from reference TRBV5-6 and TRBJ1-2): DAGVTQSPTHLIKTRGQQVTLRCSPKSGHDTVSWYQQALGQGPQFIFQYYEEEERQRGNFPDRFSGHQFPNYSSELNVNALLLGDSALYLCASSRTFGASGYTFGSGTRLTVV.

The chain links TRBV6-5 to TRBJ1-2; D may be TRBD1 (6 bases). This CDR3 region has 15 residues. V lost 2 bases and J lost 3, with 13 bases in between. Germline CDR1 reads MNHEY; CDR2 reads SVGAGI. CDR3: CASSYAGGWDYGYTF. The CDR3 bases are TGTGCCAGCAGTTACGCCGGGGGCTGGGACTATGGCTACACCTTC.

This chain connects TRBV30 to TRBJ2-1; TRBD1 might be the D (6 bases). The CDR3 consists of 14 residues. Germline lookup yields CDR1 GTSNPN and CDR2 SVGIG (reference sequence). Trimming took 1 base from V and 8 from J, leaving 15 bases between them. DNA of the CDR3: TGTGCCTGGAGTGGGGTGTCAGGGGAAGATGAGCAGTTCTTC. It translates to CAWSGVSGEDEQFF.

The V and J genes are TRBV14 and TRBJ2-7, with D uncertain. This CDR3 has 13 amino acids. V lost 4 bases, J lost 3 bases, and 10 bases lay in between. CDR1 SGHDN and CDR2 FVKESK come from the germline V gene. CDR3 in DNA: TGTGCCAGCAGCCGTGACTGGAACTACGAGCAGTACTTC. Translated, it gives CASSRDWNYEQYF.

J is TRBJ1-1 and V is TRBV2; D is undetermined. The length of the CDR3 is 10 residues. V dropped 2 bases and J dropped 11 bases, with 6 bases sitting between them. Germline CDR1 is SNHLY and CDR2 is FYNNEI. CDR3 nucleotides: TGTGCCAGCAGTGAATCCGGGGCTTTCTTT. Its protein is CASSESGAFF.

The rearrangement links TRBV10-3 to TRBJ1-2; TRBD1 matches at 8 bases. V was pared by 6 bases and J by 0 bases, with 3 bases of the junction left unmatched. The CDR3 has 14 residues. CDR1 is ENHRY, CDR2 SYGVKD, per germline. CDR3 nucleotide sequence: TGTGCCATCAGGACAGGGGAATCTAACTATGGCTACACCTTC. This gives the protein CAIRTGESNYGYTF.

The CDR3 sequence: CASRWGGVDEQYF. The DNA of the CDR3 is TGCGCCAGCCGGTGGGGTGGGGTCGACGAGCAGTACTTC. The chain uses TRBV5-1 and TRBJ2-7; D ambiguous. The CDR3 is made up of 13 amino acids. Trimming took 7 bases from V and 5 from J, leaving 16 bases between them. Germline CDR1 and CDR2: SGHRS and YFSETQ. The full variable domain, rest sourced from reference TRBV5-1 and TRBJ2-7, is KAGVTQTPRYLIKTRGQQVTLSCSPISGHRSVSWYQQTPGQGLQFLFEYFSETQRNKGNFPGRFSGRQFSNSRSEMNVSTLELGDSALYLCASRWGGVDEQYFGPGTRLTVT.

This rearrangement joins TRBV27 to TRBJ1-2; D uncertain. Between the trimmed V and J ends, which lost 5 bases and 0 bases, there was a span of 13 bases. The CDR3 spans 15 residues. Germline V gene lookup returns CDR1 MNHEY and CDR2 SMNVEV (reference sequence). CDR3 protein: CASSPFKTTNYGYTF. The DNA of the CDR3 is TGTGCCAGCAGTCCCTTTAAAACTACTAACTATGGCTACACCTTC.

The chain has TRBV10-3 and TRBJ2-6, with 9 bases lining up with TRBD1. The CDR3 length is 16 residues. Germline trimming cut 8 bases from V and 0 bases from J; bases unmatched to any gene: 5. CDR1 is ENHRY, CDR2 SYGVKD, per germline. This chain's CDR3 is CAIGQGIGSGANVLTF. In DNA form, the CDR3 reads TGTGCCATCGGACAGGGGATTGGCTCTGGGGCCAACGTCCTGACTTTC.